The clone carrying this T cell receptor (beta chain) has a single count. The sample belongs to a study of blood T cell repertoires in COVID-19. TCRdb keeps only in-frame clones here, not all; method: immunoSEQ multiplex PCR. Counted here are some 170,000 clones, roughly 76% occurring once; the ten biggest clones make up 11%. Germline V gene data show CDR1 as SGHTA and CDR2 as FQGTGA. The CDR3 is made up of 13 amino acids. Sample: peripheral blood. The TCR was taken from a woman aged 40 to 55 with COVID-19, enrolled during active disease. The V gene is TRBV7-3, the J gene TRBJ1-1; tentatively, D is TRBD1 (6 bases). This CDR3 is CASSGGLGTEAFF. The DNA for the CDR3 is TGTGCGTCGTCCGGGGGGCTGGGGACTGAAGCTTTCTTT.